A selection of T cell receptor beta chains follows, all from one sample in a study of T cell changes during pregnancy in multiple sclerosis. Clones were sequenced by immunoSEQ multiplex PCR, and TCRdb holds only the in-frame ones, with some missing. The repertoire holds 75,000 to 95,000 clones, with approximately 89% as singletons. The sequencing here drew on peripheral blood, taken in the first trimester of pregnancy. The receptors here all came from a female donor in good health, enrolled as a control in a pregnancy study. Both conserved end residues are trimmed from each CDR3.

v_gene,j_gene,CDR3aa
TRBV5-1,TRBJ2-3,ASSSGTSGGRTQY
TRBV7-2,TRBJ2-5,ASSFRGRGQETQY
TRBV5-4,TRBJ2-2,ASSFSGGRSGELF
TRBV5-1,TRBJ1-1,ASSLRGSEAF
TRBV6-5,TRBJ1-5,ASSRRAYSNQPQH
TRBV20-1,TRBJ1-2,SAPTGGGYT
TRBV15,TRBJ1-2,ATSRDWDTSNYGYT
TRBV28,TRBJ1-4,ASSLKSPGQGIEKLF
TRBV27,TRBJ1-6,ASSWDRGGSPLH
TRBV4-3,TRBJ1-1,ASSQVREVPDTEAF
TRBV18,TRBJ1-5,ASSPTDTDQPQH
TRBV7-2,TRBJ2-3,ASSALAGGTDTQY
TRBV18,TRBJ1-5,ASSPQVPGDSNQPQH
TRBV4-2,TRBJ2-7,ASSPRILYEQY
TRBV4-3,TRBJ1-1,ASSQGVLEEAF